What follows are 7 T cell receptor beta chains derived from one specimen sequenced in a study of cytomegalovirus exposure and HLA in healthy donors. Primers included in the PCR were 60 Vbeta and 13 Jbeta primers. The data were produced by immunoSEQ multiplex PCR, yet TCRdb's version contains in-frame clones alone and is incomplete. Of over 200,000 clones listed, 60% to 80% are singletons. Sequenced material: PBMCs. The source of these receptors is a male donor in good health and CMV-seronegative.

This clone was observed a few times. Relative to the germline gene, one junction end is altered; a read error may explain this. The chain combines TRBV7-9 with TRBJ1-1, with D perhaps TRBD1 (5 bases). CDR1 is SEHNR, CDR2 FQNEAQ, per germline (reference sequence). This CDR3 has 14 residues. The CDR3 bases are TGTTCCAGCATCCCCCCCCGGGGGAGGTCTGAAGCTTTCTTT. Its translation: CSSIPPRGRSEAFF.

The CDR3: CASSLDGSSYEQYF. CDR3 DNA sequence: TGCGCCAGCAGCTTGGACGGGAGCTCCTACGAGCAGTACTTC. The chain joins TRBV5-1 to TRBJ2-5; a weak D match, TRBD2 (6 bases). The last part of the DNA fits TRBJ2-7 better; the J call may be wrong. CDR1 is SGHRS, CDR2 YFSETQ, per germline. The CDR3 length is 14 residues.

The sample holds one count of this clone. The CDR3 region has the DNA TGTGCCAGTCCCACGGGGGGCGTAGATGAGCAGTTCTTC. Residues: CASPTGGVDEQFF. V and J are TRBV7-2 and TRBJ2-1; possibly TRBD2 for D (7 bases). V gave up 9 bases and J gave up 8 bases, with 17 bases separating them. The germline V gene has CDR1 SGHTA and CDR2 FQGNSA. The CDR3 sequence is 13 residues long.

The chain combines TRBV2 with TRBJ2-1, with D perhaps TRBD2 (5 bases). The CDR3 runs to 15 residues. Germline V gene sequence: CDR1 SNHLY, CDR2 FYNNEI. With 3 bases removed from V and 2 bases from J, the gap between germline ends came to 11 bases. CDR3 residues: CASSDPAGPYNEQFF. CDR3 DNA: TGTGCCAGCAGTGACCCGGCGGGCCCCTACAATGAGCAGTTCTTC.

This chain connects TRBV19 to TRBJ2-2; 8 nucleotides agree with TRBD2. CDR1 LNHDA and CDR2 SQIVND come from the germline V gene (reference sequence). This CDR3 has 15 residues. Losses at the gene ends were 6 bases for V and 0 bases for J; bases not matched to a gene: 3. CDR3 protein: CASSLGLANTGELFF. CDR3 coding DNA: TGTGCCAGTAGCCTGGGACTAGCGAACACCGGGGAGCTGTTTTTT.

This clone was counted a few times. V gene TRBV9 combines with J gene TRBJ1-3, with no clear D. The germline V and J ends were trimmed by 4 bases and 4 bases, with 6 bases remaining between them. Looked up from germline, CDR1 is SGDLS and CDR2 is YYNGEE. The CDR3 totals 12 residues. For the CDR3, the DNA is TGTGCCAGCAGCCCACAGGGAAACACCATATATTTT. This codes for CASSPQGNTIYF.

This clone was counted once. The chain joins TRBV4-2 to TRBJ2-1; 8 positions match TRBD2. This CDR3 spans 19 amino acids. The germline gives CDR1 LGHNA, CDR2 YNFKEQ. V lost 0 bases to trimming and J lost 5 bases; unmatched junction nucleotides: 15. The DNA for the CDR3 is TGTGCCAGCAGCCAAGAATCGCCCCAGAGCGGGAGTATCGACAATGAGCAGTTCTTC. Residues: CASSQESPQSGSIDNEQFF.